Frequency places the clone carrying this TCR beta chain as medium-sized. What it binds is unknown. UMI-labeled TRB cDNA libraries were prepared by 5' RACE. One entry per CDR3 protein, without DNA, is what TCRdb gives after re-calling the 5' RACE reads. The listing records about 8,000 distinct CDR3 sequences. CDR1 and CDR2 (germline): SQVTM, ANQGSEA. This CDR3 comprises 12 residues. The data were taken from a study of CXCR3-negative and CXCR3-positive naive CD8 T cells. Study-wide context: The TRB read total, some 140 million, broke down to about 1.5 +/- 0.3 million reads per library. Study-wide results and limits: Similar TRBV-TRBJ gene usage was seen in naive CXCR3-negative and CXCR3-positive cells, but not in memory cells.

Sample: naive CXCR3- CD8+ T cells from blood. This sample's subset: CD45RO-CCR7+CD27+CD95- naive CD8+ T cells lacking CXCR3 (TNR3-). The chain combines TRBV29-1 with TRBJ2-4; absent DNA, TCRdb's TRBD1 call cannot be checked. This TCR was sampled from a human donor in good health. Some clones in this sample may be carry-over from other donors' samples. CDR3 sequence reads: CSAAGHENIQYF.